Listed below are T cell receptor beta chains from one sample, sequenced in a study of blood T cell repertoires in COVID-19. Here immunoSEQ multiplex PCR was the method, and the copy in TCRdb shows in-frame clones only, minus some. Among 150,000 to 200,000 clones listed, 75% to 90% were seen once. The source material was peripheral blood. The receptors stem from a woman between 70 and 85 years old with COVID-19, enrolled during active disease. Each CDR3 is given with its conserved first and last residue.

cdr3_aa: CSVGATGGAEQYF; v_call: TRBV29-1; j_call: TRBJ2-7
cdr3_aa: CASSFMVRGQGVMDEQFF; v_call: TRBV27; j_call: TRBJ2-1
cdr3_aa: CTWGTETQYF; v_call: TRBV5-4; j_call: TRBJ2-5
cdr3_aa: CASSLQGAESYSNYGYTF; v_call: TRBV28; j_call: TRBJ1-2
cdr3_aa: CASSATGAPYYEQYF; v_call: TRBV5-1; j_call: TRBJ2-7
cdr3_aa: CASSQDDRDRGTDTQYF; v_call: TRBV14; j_call: TRBJ2-3
cdr3_aa: CASSLDRGDYGYTF; v_call: TRBV5-6; j_call: TRBJ1-2
cdr3_aa: CASSLRGAEGYTF; v_call: TRBV5-1; j_call: TRBJ1-2
cdr3_aa: CASSDPSGQGTDTQYF; v_call: TRBV10-1; j_call: TRBJ2-3
cdr3_aa: CASSTGSHETQYF; v_call: TRBV7-9; j_call: TRBJ2-5
cdr3_aa: CASSSGLAGDEQYF; v_call: TRBV11-3; j_call: TRBJ2-7
cdr3_aa: CASIRLGGKKKNQPQHF; v_call: TRBV5-8; j_call: TRBJ1-5
cdr3_aa: CASSEGQGTSGSYEQYF; v_call: TRBV19; j_call: TRBJ2-7
cdr3_aa: CASSLGLRTEAFF; v_call: TRBV7-3; j_call: TRBJ1-1
cdr3_aa: CASSLTGTIYGNTEAFF; v_call: TRBV27; j_call: TRBJ1-1
cdr3_aa: CASSGGVAYEQYF; v_call: TRBV18; j_call: TRBJ2-7
cdr3_aa: CASSLSLAYGYTF; v_call: TRBV28; j_call: TRBJ1-2
cdr3_aa: CASSVGHRTESSPLHF; v_call: TRBV9; j_call: TRBJ1-6
cdr3_aa: CASSLGRLAAYEQYF; v_call: TRBV11-2; j_call: TRBJ2-7
cdr3_aa: CASKETGRAEAFF; v_call: TRBV6-5; j_call: TRBJ1-1
cdr3_aa: CASSLDRGPYNEQFF; v_call: TRBV6-5; j_call: TRBJ2-1
cdr3_aa: CSAQGAYGYTF; v_call: TRBV20-1; j_call: TRBJ1-2
cdr3_aa: CASSMVTGRPTTHTEAFF; v_call: TRBV19; j_call: TRBJ1-1
cdr3_aa: CARRTVLAETQYF; v_call: TRBV19; j_call: TRBJ2-5
cdr3_aa: CASSHPVDRSYGYTF; v_call: TRBV4-1; j_call: TRBJ1-2
cdr3_aa: CASSPRQGPPENEQFF; v_call: TRBV18; j_call: TRBJ2-1
cdr3_aa: CASSPRGLAGGPASATQYF; v_call: TRBV7-2; j_call: TRBJ2-5
cdr3_aa: CASTRTPGYGYTF; v_call: TRBV28; j_call: TRBJ1-2
cdr3_aa: CASSEIAGLGGEQFF; v_call: TRBV6-1; j_call: TRBJ2-1
cdr3_aa: CAWSVQGNTEAFF; v_call: TRBV30; j_call: TRBJ1-1
cdr3_aa: CASNLQGGVGFTDTQYF; v_call: TRBV9; j_call: TRBJ2-3
cdr3_aa: CASSPSGTGLYHGYTF; v_call: TRBV5-6; j_call: TRBJ1-2
cdr3_aa: CASSPGDRRVTEAFF; v_call: TRBV5-1; j_call: TRBJ1-1
cdr3_aa: CAWSGQGRGHYEQYF; v_call: TRBV30; j_call: TRBJ2-7
cdr3_aa: CASSPSRDTQETQYF; v_call: TRBV18; j_call: TRBJ2-5
cdr3_aa: CASSHLYGTPNPGELFF; v_call: TRBV3-1/TRBV3-2; j_call: TRBJ2-2
cdr3_aa: CASSLYPPRILSDEQYF; v_call: TRBV6-2/TRBV6-3; j_call: TRBJ2-7
cdr3_aa: CASSSRTGAETQYF; v_call: TRBV7-2; j_call: TRBJ2-5
cdr3_aa: CASTLAAGVNIPVRIEQFF; v_call: TRBV21-1; j_call: TRBJ2-1
cdr3_aa: CASRGTDLPREKLFF; v_call: TRBV2; j_call: TRBJ1-4
cdr3_aa: CASSPLSGRVSYNEQFF; v_call: TRBV5-1; j_call: TRBJ2-1
cdr3_aa: CASSDRLQETQYF; v_call: TRBV2; j_call: TRBJ2-5
cdr3_aa: CASSLNQRAQYF; v_call: TRBV5-4; j_call: TRBJ2-5
cdr3_aa: CASSPQGLAQQETQYF; v_call: TRBV18; j_call: TRBJ2-5
cdr3_aa: CASSVTDGSGNTIYF; v_call: TRBV9; j_call: TRBJ1-3
cdr3_aa: CASSPVIGGANYGYTF; v_call: TRBV18; j_call: TRBJ1-2
cdr3_aa: CASSIRGGITDTQYF; v_call: TRBV19; j_call: TRBJ2-3
cdr3_aa: CASRETVPGVIKSGAFF; v_call: TRBV28; j_call: TRBJ1-1
cdr3_aa: CASSESGTGGDEQYF; v_call: TRBV6-1; j_call: TRBJ2-7
cdr3_aa: CASSPLQGFNTEAFF; v_call: TRBV28; j_call: TRBJ1-1
cdr3_aa: CASSFFSGVAPNEQFF; v_call: TRBV27; j_call: TRBJ2-1
cdr3_aa: CASSQGRTTYSGSSYNEQFF; v_call: TRBV19; j_call: TRBJ2-1
cdr3_aa: CASTTSGSSTDTQYF; v_call: TRBV28; j_call: TRBJ2-3